Presented here are 23 T cell receptor beta chains from one specimen sequenced in a study of cytomegalovirus exposure and HLA in healthy donors. PCR involved 60 Vbeta and 13 Jbeta primers. Assay: immunoSEQ multiplex PCR; the TCRdb copy retains only in-frame clones and omits some. The sample contains about 140,000 clones, about four fifths of which appear only once. The sequencing sample was made of PBMCs. The receptors come from a man aged 25-45 years in good health.

This clone was seen a few times. The chain joins TRBV13 to TRBJ2-1, with D possibly TRBD2 on 6 matching bases. The CDR3 consists of 15 residues. The germline gives CDR1 PRHDT, CDR2 FYEKMQ (reference sequence). Trimming stripped 3 bases from V and 2 bases from J, with 11 bases between. The DNA of the CDR3 is TGTGCCAGCAGCTTCGGGACTTCGACCTACAATGAGCAGTTCTTC. This translates into CASSFGTSTYNEQFF.

This clone ranks as medium-sized. V usage is TRBV4-2 and J usage is TRBJ2-1, with TRBD2 identical over 9 bases. CDR1 is LGHNA, CDR2 YNFKEQ, per germline. The ends lost 4 bases at V and 4 bases at J; junction bases unmatched: 11. The CDR3 loop spans 17 amino acids. The CDR3 spells CASSPGGGAGGYNEQFF. CDR3 coding DNA: TGTGCCAGCAGCCCTGGTGGGGGAGCGGGAGGATACAATGAGCAGTTCTTC.

The chain uses TRBV10-1 and TRBJ2-7; possible D gene TRBD1, 6 bases. Germline V gives CDR1 WNHNN, CDR2 SYGVQD (reference sequence). Trimming left V 3 bases short and J 4 bases short, with 13 bases between. The CDR3 is 14 amino acids. CDR3 sequence (DNA): TGCGCCAGCAGTGATAGGCAGGGGAGATACGAGCAGTACTTC. Protein product: CASSDRQGRYEQYF.

This chain uses TRBV7-3 with TRBJ2-1, with 7 positions matching TRBD2. With V trimmed by 2 bases and J by 7 bases, 8 bases remained unmatched. Germline CDR1 and CDR2: SGHTA and FQGTGA. The CDR3 has 15 amino acids. The CDR3 region is CASSLAAGAGNEQFF. The CDR3 coding sequence is TGTGCCAGCAGCTTAGCGGCGGGAGCAGGGAATGAGCAGTTCTTC.

A note on this clone: The germline gene is not matched at one end of the junction; a read error may be the cause. The chain combines TRBV6-4 with TRBJ1-5; D is undetermined. This CDR3 has 15 residues. CDR1 and CDR2 from the germline V gene are MRHNA and SNTAGT. The chain's CDR3 is CASSVIAGSNRPQHF. Written as DNA, the CDR3 is TGTGCCAGCAGTGTAATCGCAGGAAGCAATCGGCCCCAGCATTTT.

The chain combines TRBV30 with TRBJ2-2; 15 nucleotides line up with TRBD2. CDR3 length equals 17 residues. The V gene's germline CDR1 is GTSNPN and CDR2 SVGIG (reference sequence). V was clipped by 4 bases and J by 2 bases; unmatched bases: 5. The CDR3, as DNA: TGTGCCTGGACCGGGACTAGCGGGAGGTACAACACCGGGGAGCTGTTTTTT. The encoded protein is CAWTGTSGRYNTGELFF.

V gene TRBV5-1 combines with J gene TRBJ2-5, with 9 bases that match TRBD1. V lost 5 bases and J lost 2; bases outside the gene matches: 4. The germline V gene has CDR1 SGHRS and CDR2 YFSETQ. There are 14 residues in the CDR3. Written as DNA, the CDR3 is TGCGCCAGCAGGACCGGGACAGGGCAAGAGACCCAGTACTTC. It is translated as CASRTGTGQETQYF. Variable domain in full (rest from reference TRBV5-1 and TRBJ2-5): KAGVTQTPRYLIKTRGQQVTLSCSPISGHRSVSWYQQTPGQGLQFLFEYFSETQRNKGNFPGRFSGRQFSNSRSEMNVSTLELGDSALYLCASRTGTGQETQYFGPGTRLLVL.

The chain is built from TRBV7-3 and TRBJ2-1; 8 bases fit TRBD2. The CDR3 is 16 residues long. Germline CDR1 reads SGHTA; CDR2 reads FQGTGA. The ends lost 5 bases at V and 3 bases at J; junction bases unmatched: 9. Here the CDR3 DNA reads TGTGCCAGCAGCGGTTCGCTGGCGGGAGGCTACAATGAGCAGTTCTTC. Translation: CASSGSLAGGYNEQFF.

Here the CDR3 reads CASSAFGAGEMGDTQYF. The CDR3, as DNA: TGTGCCAGCAGCGCCTTCGGGGCGGGGGAAATGGGAGATACGCAGTATTTT. The chain has TRBV9 and TRBJ2-3, with 7 bases identical to TRBD2. Germline loops: CDR1 SGDLS, CDR2 YYNGEE. The CDR3 has 17 amino acids. V dropped 3 bases and J dropped 5; count of bases not matched to a gene: 15.

This chain uses TRBV9 with TRBJ2-3; possibly TRBD2 for D (6 bases). CDR1 and CDR2 (germline): SGDLS, YYNGEE. V shed 2 bases and J shed 3 bases, with 19 bases lying between them. This CDR3 has 17 residues. The CDR3 reads CASSVSEGRIFTDTQYF. In nucleotides, the CDR3 is TGTGCCAGCAGCGTGTCGGAGGGGAGAATTTTTACAGATACGCAGTATTTT.

The rearrangement links TRBV7-9 to TRBJ1-2, with D possibly being TRBD1 (5 bases). CDR3 length: 13 residues. V was cut by 3 bases and J by 3 bases, with 8 bases left in between. Germline V gene lookup returns CDR1 SEHNR and CDR2 FQNEAQ (reference sequence). The CDR3: CASSFRVDYGYTF. CDR3 DNA sequence: TGTGCCAGCAGCTTCAGGGTTGACTATGGCTACACCTTC. Full variable domain (rest looked up from reference TRBV7-9 and TRBJ1-2): DTGVSQNPRHKITKRGQNVTFRCDPISEHNRLYWYRQTLGQGPEFLTYFQNEAQLEKSRLLSDRFSAERPKGSFSTLEIQRTEQGDSAMYLCASSFRVDYGYTFGSGTRLTVV.

V usage is TRBV19 and J usage is TRBJ2-5; 9 positions agree with TRBD2. The J call may be mistaken, given a closer DNA end match to TRBJ2-7. The CDR3 totals 15 residues. Germline loops: CDR1 LNHDA, CDR2 SQIVND (reference sequence). Written as DNA, the CDR3 is TGTGCCAGTAGTATATCGGCTAGCGGGGCCTACGAGCAGTACTTC. Amino acid sequence: CASSISASGAYEQYF.

This chain links TRBV7-2 with TRBJ2-5; 9 bases agree with TRBD2. V was pared by 4 bases and J by 5 bases, with 2 bases of the junction left unmatched. Germline V CDR1 and CDR2: SGHTA, FQGNSA. This CDR3 contains 13 residues. CDR3 DNA: TGTGCCAGCAGCTCAAGCGGGAGGGAGACCCAGTACTTC. This translates into CASSSSGRETQYF.

The genes are TRBV28 and TRBJ1-2; tentatively, D is TRBD1 (6 bases). V was clipped by 6 bases and J by 5 bases, with 10 bases between them. CDR1 MDHEN and CDR2 SYDVKM come from the germline V gene. The CDR3 has 12 amino acids. Here the CDR3 reads CASSLQGYGYTF. The CDR3, as DNA: TGTGCCAGCAGCCTACAGGGTTATGGCTACACCTTC.

The chain has TRBV5-8 and TRBJ2-6; 9 bases match TRBD2. The V gene's germline CDR1 is SGHTS and CDR2 YDEGEE. This CDR3 is 19 amino acids long. Unmatched junction bases numbered 13, after V lost 2 bases and J lost 4 bases. CDR3 in amino acids: CASSFRSSAGGPGANVLTF. Written as DNA, the CDR3 is TGTGCCAGCAGCTTCCGTTCCTCCGCGGGAGGGCCGGGGGCCAACGTCCTGACTTTC.

This sequence joins TRBV6-1 and TRBJ2-1; 8 bases map to TRBD1. The J segment lost 8 bases and the V segment lost 5 bases, leaving 11 bases of the junction unmatched. The CDR3 consists of 15 residues. Germline loops: CDR1 MNHNS, CDR2 SASEGT. CDR3 in amino acids: CASSNRYRGLDEQFF. The DNA of the CDR3 is TGTGCCAGCAGTAATAGGTACAGGGGGTTAGATGAGCAGTTCTTC.

The chain couples TRBV9 to TRBJ2-7; 7 bases fit TRBD1. The germline gives CDR1 SGDLS, CDR2 YYNGEE. The CDR3 length is 14 residues. Losses at the gene ends were 0 bases for V and 2 bases for J; bases not matched to a gene: 2. The CDR3 sequence is CASSVGDRPYEQYF. The CDR3 nucleotides are TGTGCCAGCAGCGTAGGGGACAGACCCTACGAGCAGTACTTC.

The chain employs TRBV28 and TRBJ2-1; weak D call: TRBD2 (5 bases). With 4 bases removed from V and 0 bases from J, the gap between germline ends came to 13 bases. This CDR3 contains 16 residues. Germline V lookup: CDR1 MDHEN, CDR2 SYDVKM. This chain's CDR3 is CASSSEVGSSYNEQFF. The CDR3 bases are TGTGCCAGCAGTTCCGAGGTAGGGAGCTCCTACAATGAGCAGTTCTTC.

The rearrangement joins TRBV5-1 to TRBJ2-7, with D uncertain. In germline, CDR1 is SGHRS, CDR2 YFSETQ. The CDR3 runs 13 residues. V gave up 0 bases and J gave up 3 bases, with 7 bases separating them. CDR3 protein: CASSLEPGYEQYF. The CDR3 bases are TGCGCCAGCAGCTTGGAGCCAGGCTACGAGCAGTACTTC.

This chain uses TRBV5-1 with TRBJ2-3; 8 bases are shared with TRBD2. The germline V gene encodes CDR1 SGHRS and CDR2 YFSETQ. This CDR3 contains 18 residues. Trimming removed 4 bases from V and 3 bases from J; junction bases left unmatched: 16. CDR3 DNA: TGCGCCAGCAGCCGAATAAGCGGGAGCGAGGTTTGGACAGATACGCAGTATTTT. Amino acid sequence: CASSRISGSEVWTDTQYF.

The chain links TRBV13 to TRBJ2-2, with TRBD1 as a possible D gene (5 bases). Per germline, CDR1 PRHDT and CDR2 FYEKMQ (reference sequence). The CDR3 consists of 15 residues. Trimming shortened V by 3 bases and J by 3 bases, and 11 bases separated the two germline ends. CDR3 sequence (DNA): TGTGCCAGCAGCTTTGGGGCCAGCTACACCGGGGAGCTGTTTTTT. Translated: CASSFGASYTGELFF.

The chain uses TRBV7-2 and TRBJ2-7; 13 bases are shared with TRBD2. The junction had 9 bases not matched to a gene; V was cut back by 4 bases and J by 6 bases. Germline-derived CDR1 and CDR2 are SGHTA and FQGNSA. The CDR3 covers 16 residues. Written as DNA, the CDR3 is TGTGCCAGCAGCTCCACTAGCGGGAGGGCCTTTGGCGAGCAGTACTTC. Residues: CASSSTSGRAFGEQYF.

This clone appeared a few times. The chain couples TRBV6-5 to TRBJ1-2; D might be TRBD1 (6 bases). This CDR3 comprises 15 residues. Germline V gene lookup returns CDR1 MNHEY and CDR2 SVGAGI. V gave up 6 bases and J gave up 3 bases, with 17 bases separating them. As DNA, the CDR3 is TGTGCCAGCAGCGATGCGTCCAGGGGTGACTATGGCTACACCTTC. Translated: CASSDASRGDYGYTF.